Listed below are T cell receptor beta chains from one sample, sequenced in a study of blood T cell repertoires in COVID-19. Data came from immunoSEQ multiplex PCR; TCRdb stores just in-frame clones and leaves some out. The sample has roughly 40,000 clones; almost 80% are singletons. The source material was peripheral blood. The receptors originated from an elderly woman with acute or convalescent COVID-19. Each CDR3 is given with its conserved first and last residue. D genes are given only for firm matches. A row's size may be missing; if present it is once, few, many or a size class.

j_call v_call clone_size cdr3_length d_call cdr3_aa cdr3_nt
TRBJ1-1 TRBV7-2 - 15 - CASPHRRQGRPEAFF TGTGCCAGCCCGCACAGAAGACAAGGCAGGCCTGAAGCTTTCTTT
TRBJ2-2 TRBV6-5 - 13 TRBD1 CAIWDRVTGELFF TGTGCCATCTGGGACAGGGTCACCGGGGAGCTGTTTTTT
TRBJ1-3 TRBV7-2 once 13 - CASSATGGNTIYF TGTGCCAGCAGCGCGACAGGTGGAAACACCATATATTTT
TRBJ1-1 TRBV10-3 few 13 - CATRAGLNTEAFF TGTGCCACCAGAGCAGGACTAAACACTGAAGCTTTCTTT
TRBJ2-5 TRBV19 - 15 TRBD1 CASSSGQGSYETQYF TGTGCCAGTAGTTCCGGACAGGGTTCGTATGAGACCCAGTACTTC
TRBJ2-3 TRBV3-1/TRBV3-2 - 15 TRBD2 CASSQAGGSTDTQYF TGTGCCAGCAGCCAAGCGGGAGGGTCCACAGATACGCAGTATTTT
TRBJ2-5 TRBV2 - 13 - CASKASAQETQYF TGTGCCAGCAAGGCTAGCGCTCAAGAGACCCAGTACTTC
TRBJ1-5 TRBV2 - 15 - CASSPPVGSNQPQHF TGTGCCAGCAGCCCCCCCGTCGGTAGCAATCAGCCCCAGCATTTT
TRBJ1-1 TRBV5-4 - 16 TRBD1 CASSLALTGGLTEAFF TGTGCCAGCAGCTTGGCCCTGACAGGGGGCCTCACTGAAGCTTTCTTT
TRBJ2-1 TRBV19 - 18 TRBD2 CASSPSRLTSASYNEQFF TGTGCCAGTAGCCCTTCAAGACTTACTAGCGCCTCCTACAATGAGCAGTTCTTC
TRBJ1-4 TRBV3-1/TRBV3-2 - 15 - CASSGSGTLNEKLFF TGTGCCAGCTCCGGTTCCGGGACACTCAATGAAAAACTGTTTTTT
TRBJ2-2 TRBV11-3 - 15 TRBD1 CASSPGQGMTGELFF TGTGCCAGCAGCCCGGGACAGGGAATGACCGGGGAGCTGTTTTTT
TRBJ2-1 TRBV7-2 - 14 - CASSRPLQGDEQFF TGTGCCAGCAGCCGGCCTTTACAGGGTGATGAGCAGTTCTTC
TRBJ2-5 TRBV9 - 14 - CASSVSVLQETQYF TGTGCCAGCAGCGTTAGCGTGCTACAAGAGACCCAGTACTTC
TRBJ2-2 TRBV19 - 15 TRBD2 CASSISGRITGELFF TGTGCCAGTAGTATTAGCGGGAGGATCACCGGGGAGCTGTTTTTT
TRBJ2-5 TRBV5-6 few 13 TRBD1 CASSHDRGETQYF TGTGCCAGCAGCCACGACAGGGGAGAGACCCAGTACTTC
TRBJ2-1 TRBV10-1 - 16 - CASSDLSASSYNEQFF TGCGCCAGCAGTGATCTCAGCGCGAGCTCCTACAATGAGCAGTTCTTC
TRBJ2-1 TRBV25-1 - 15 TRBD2 CASRSSGGGYNEQFF TGTGCCAGCAGGAGTAGCGGGGGGGGCTACAATGAGCAGTTCTTC
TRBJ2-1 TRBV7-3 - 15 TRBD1 CASSLTRQGANEQFF TGTGCCAGCAGCTTAACGAGACAGGGAGCCAATGAGCAGTTCTTC
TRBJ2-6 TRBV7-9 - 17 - CASSFQASGSGANVLTF TGTGCCAGCAGCTTCCAGGCCTCTGGGTCTGGGGCCAACGTCCTGACTTTC
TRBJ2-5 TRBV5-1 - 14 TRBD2 CASSPGLAEETQYF TGCGCCAGCAGCCCGGGACTAGCGGAAGAGACCCAGTACTTC
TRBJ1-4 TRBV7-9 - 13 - CASSFLRGEKLFF TGTGCCAGCAGCTTCCTTAGGGGGGAAAAACTGTTTTTT
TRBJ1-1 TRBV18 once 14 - CASSPPSGGTEAFF TGTGCCAGCTCACCACCCTCGGGTGGCACTGAAGCTTTCTTT
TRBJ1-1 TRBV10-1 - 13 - CASTGDVGTEAFF TGCGCCAGCACGGGGGATGTGGGCACTGAAGCTTTCTTT
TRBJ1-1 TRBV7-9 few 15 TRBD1 CASSSSGGAGTEAFF TGTGCCAGCAGCTCCTCAGGGGGCGCGGGGACTGAAGCTTTCTTT
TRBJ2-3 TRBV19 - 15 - CASTERALPTDTQYF TGTGCCAGTACTGAGAGGGCCTTACCCACAGATACGCAGTATTTT
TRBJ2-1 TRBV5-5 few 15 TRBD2 CASTLGLADYNEQFF TGTGCCAGCACCCTTGGCCTAGCGGACTACAATGAGCAGTTCTTC
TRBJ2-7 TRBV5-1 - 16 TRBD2 CASSSRTSGRGGEQYF TGCGCCAGCAGCTCGAGGACTAGCGGGAGGGGCGGGGAGCAGTACTTC
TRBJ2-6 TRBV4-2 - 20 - CASSQELQGGSFAGANVLTF TGTGCCAGCAGCCAAGAGCTTCAGGGGGGTAGTTTTGCTGGGGCCAACGTCCTGACTTTC
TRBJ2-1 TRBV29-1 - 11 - CSVGGSNEQFF TGCAGCGTTGGAGGGAGCAATGAGCAGTTCTTC
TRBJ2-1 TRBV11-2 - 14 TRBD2 CASSLGLASNEQFF TGTGCCAGCAGCTTGGGACTAGCGAGCAATGAGCAGTTCTTC
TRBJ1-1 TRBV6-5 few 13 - CASTGGAWTEAFF TGTGCCAGCACCGGAGGGGCGTGGACTGAAGCTTTCTTT
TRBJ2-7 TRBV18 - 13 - CASSPVGFDEQYF TGTGCCAGCTCACCAGTGGGCTTCGACGAGCAGTACTTC
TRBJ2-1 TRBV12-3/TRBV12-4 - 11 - CASSPDSNPLF TGTGCCAGCAGTCCCGACAGTAATCCGCTCTTC
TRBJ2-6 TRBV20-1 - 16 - CSASGQGISGANVLTF TGCAGTGCTAGTGGGCAGGGCATCTCTGGGGCCAACGTCCTGACTTTC
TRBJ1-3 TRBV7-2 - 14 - CASSAGYSGNTIYF TGTGCCAGCAGCGCCGGTTACTCTGGAAACACCATATATTTT
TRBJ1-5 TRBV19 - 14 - CASSMGRGNQPQHF TGTGCCAGTAGTATGGGCAGGGGAAATCAGCCCCAGCATTTT
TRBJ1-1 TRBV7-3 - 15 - CASSLTRGPGTEAFF TGTGCCAGCAGCTTAACCCGCGGGCCGGGCACTGAAGCTTTCTTT
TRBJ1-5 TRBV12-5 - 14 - CASGLVITGQPQHF TGTGCTAGTGGTTTGGTAATCACCGGGCAGCCCCAGCATTTT
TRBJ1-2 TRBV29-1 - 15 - CSVQSVGRGRYGYTF TGCAGCGTCCAATCAGTAGGCAGGGGTCGATATGGCTACACCTTC